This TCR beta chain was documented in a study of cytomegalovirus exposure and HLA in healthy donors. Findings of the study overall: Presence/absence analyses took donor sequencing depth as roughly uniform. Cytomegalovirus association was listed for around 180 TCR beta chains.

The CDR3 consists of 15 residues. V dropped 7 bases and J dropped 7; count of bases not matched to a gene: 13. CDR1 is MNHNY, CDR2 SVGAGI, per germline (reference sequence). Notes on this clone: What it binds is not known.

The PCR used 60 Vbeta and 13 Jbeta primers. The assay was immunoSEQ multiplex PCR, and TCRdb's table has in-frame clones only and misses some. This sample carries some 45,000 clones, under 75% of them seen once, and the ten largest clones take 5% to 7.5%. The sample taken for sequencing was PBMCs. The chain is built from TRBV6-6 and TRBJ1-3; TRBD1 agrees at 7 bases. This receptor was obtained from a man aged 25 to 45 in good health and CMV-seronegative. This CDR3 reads CASMGAGTERNTIYF. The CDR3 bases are TGTGCCAGCATGGGTGCCGGGACAGAGAGGAACACCATATATTTT.